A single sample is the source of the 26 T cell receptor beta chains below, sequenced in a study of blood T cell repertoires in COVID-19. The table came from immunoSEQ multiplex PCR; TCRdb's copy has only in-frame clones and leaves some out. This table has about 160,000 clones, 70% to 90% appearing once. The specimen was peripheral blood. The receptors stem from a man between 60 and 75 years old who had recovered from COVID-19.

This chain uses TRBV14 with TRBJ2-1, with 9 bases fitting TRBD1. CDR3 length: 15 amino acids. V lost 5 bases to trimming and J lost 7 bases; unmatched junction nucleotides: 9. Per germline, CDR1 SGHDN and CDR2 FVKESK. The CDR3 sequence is CASSDQRQGGNEQFF. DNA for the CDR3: TGTGCCAGCAGCGACCAGAGACAGGGGGGGAATGAGCAGTTCTTC.

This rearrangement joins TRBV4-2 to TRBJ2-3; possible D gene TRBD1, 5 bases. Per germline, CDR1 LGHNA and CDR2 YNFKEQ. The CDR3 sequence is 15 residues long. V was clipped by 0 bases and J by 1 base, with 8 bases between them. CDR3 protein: CASSQEDRRTDTQYF. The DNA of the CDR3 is TGTGCCAGCAGCCAAGAAGACAGACGCACAGATACGCAGTATTTT.

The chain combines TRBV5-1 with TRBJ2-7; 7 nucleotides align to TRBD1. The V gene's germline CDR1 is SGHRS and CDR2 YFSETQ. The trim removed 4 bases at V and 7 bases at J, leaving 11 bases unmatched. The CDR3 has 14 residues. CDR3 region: CASSTGQAPGEQYF. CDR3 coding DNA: TGCGCCAGCAGCACTGGACAGGCCCCTGGGGAGCAGTACTTC. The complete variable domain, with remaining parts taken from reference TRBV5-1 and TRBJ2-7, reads KAGVTQTPRYLIKTRGQQVTLSCSPISGHRSVSWYQQTPGQGLQFLFEYFSETQRNKGNFPGRFSGRQFSNSRSEMNVSTLELGDSALYLCASSTGQAPGEQYFGPGTRLTVT.

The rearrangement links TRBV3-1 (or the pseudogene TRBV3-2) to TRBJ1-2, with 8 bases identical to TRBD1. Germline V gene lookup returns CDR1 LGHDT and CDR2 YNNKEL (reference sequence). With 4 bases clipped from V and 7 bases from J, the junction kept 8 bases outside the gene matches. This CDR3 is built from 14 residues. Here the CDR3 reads CASSPPTGEIGYTF. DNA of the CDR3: TGTGCCAGCAGCCCACCGACAGGGGAGATTGGCTACACCTTC.

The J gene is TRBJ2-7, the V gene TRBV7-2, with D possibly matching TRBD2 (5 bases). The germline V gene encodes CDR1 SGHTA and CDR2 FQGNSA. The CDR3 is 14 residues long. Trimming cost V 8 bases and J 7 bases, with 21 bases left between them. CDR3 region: CASPVTREGVEQYF. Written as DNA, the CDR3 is TGTGCCAGCCCAGTCACCCGGGAAGGTGTGGAGCAGTACTTC.

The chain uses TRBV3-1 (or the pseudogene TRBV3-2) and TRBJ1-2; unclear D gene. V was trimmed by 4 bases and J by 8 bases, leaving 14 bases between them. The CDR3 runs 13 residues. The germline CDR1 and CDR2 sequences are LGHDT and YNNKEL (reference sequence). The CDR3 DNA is TGTGCCAGCAGCCCAAGGAGGGTTGGAGGCTACACCTTC. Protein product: CASSPRRVGGYTF.

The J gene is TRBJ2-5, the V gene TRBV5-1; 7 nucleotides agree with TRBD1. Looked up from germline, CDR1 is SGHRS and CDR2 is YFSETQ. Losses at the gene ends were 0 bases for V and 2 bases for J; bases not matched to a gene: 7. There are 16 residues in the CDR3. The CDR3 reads CASSLVPDRPQETQYF. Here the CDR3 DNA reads TGCGCCAGCAGCTTGGTGCCGGACAGGCCTCAAGAGACCCAGTACTTC.

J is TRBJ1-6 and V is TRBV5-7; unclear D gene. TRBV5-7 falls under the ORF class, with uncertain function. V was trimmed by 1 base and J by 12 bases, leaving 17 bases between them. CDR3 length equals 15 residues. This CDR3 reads CASSLFRDPIRPLHF. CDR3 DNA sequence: TGTGCCAGCAGCTTGTTCCGGGATCCCATCAGACCCCTCCACTTT.

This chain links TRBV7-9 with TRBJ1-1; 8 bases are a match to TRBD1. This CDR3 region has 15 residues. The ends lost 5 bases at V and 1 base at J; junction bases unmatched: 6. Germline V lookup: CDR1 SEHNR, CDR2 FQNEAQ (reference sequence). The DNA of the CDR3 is TGTGCCAGCAGCATAACCGGGACAGGGAACACTGAAGCTTTCTTT. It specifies CASSITGTGNTEAFF.

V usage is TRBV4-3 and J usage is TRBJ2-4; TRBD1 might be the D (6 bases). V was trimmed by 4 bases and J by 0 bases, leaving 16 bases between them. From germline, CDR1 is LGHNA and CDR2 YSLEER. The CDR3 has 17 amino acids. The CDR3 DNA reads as TGCGCCAGCAGCCCATCGACAGGTACACTAGCCAAAAACATTCAGTACTTC. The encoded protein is CASSPSTGTLAKNIQYF.

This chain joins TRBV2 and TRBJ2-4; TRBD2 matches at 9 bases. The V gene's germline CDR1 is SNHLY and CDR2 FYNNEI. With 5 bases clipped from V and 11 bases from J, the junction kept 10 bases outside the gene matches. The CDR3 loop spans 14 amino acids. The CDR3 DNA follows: TGTGCCAGCAGTCCGGTAACGACTAGCGGAGTTCAGTACTTC. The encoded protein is CASSPVTTSGVQYF.

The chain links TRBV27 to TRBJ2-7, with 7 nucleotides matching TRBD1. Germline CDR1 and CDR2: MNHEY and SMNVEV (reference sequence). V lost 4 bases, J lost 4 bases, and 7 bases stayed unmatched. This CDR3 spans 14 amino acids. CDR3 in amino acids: CASSSADRVYEQYF. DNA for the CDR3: TGTGCCAGCAGTTCCGCTGACAGGGTATACGAGCAGTACTTC.

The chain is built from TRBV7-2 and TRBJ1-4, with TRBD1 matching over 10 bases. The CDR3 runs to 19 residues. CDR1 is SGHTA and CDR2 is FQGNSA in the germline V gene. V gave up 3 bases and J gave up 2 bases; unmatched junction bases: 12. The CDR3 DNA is TGTGCCAGCAGCTTTGTCTCGGGACAGGGGTTTACGACTAATGAAAAACTGTTTTTT. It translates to CASSFVSGQGFTTNEKLFF.

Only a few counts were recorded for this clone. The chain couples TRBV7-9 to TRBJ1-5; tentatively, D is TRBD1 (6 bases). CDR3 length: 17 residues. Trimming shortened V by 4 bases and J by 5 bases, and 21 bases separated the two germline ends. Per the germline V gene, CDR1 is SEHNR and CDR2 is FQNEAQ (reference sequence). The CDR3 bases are TGTGCCAGCAGCTCCTACTTTAGTGGTACAGGGCATCAGCCCCAGCATTTT. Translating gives CASSSYFSGTGHQPQHF.

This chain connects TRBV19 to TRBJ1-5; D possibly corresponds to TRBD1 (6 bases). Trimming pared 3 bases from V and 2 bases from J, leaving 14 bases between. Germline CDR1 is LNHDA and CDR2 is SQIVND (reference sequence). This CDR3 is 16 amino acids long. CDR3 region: CASSILGRGGNQPQHF. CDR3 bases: TGTGCCAGTAGTATCCTGGGCAGGGGCGGCAATCAGCCCCAGCATTTT.

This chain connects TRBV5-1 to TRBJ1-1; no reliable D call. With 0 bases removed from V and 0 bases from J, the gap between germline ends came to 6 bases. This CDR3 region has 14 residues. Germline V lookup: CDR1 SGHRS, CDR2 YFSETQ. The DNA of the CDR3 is TGCGCCAGCAGCTTGGCCAATTTGAACACTGAAGCTTTCTTT. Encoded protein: CASSLANLNTEAFF.

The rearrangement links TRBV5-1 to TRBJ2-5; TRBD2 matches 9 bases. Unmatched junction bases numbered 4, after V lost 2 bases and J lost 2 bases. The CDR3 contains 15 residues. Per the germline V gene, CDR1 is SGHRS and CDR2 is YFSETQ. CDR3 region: CASSFRLAGQETQYF. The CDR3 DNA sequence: TGCGCCAGCAGCTTCCGGCTAGCGGGGCAAGAGACCCAGTACTTC.

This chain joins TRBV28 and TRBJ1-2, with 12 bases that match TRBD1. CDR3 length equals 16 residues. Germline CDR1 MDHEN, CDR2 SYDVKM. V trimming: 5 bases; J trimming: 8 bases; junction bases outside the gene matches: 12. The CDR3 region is CASSGFRDRGLRGYTF. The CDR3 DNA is TGTGCCAGCAGTGGGTTCCGGGACAGGGGGCTGAGAGGCTACACCTTC.

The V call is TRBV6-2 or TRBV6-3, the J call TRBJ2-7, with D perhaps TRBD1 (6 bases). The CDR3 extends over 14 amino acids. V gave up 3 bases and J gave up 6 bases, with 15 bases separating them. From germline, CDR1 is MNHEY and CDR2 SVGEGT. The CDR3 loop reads CASSYPVRGTEQYF. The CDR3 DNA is TGTGCCAGCAGTTATCCCGTAAGGGGGACCGAGCAGTACTTC.

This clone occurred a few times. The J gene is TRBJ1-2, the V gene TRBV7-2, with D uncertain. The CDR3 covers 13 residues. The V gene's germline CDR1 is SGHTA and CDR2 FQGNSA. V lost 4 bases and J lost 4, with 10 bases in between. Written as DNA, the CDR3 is TGTGCCAGCAGCTCAGAAGCAGGCTATGGCTACACCTTC. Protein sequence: CASSSEAGYGYTF. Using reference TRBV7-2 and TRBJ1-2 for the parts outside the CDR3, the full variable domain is GAGVSQSPSNKVTEKGKDVELRCDPISGHTALYWYRQSLGQGLEFLIYFQGNSAPDKSGLPSDRFSAERTGGSVSTLTIQRTQQEDSAVYLCASSSEAGYGYTFGSGTRLTVV.

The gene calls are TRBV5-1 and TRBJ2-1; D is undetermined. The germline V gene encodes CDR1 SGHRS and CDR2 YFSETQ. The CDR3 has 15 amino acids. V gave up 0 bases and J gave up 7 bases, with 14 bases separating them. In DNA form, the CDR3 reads TGCGCCAGCAGCTTGGCAGGAAATCTCCCTAATGAGCAGTTCTTC. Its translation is CASSLAGNLPNEQFF.

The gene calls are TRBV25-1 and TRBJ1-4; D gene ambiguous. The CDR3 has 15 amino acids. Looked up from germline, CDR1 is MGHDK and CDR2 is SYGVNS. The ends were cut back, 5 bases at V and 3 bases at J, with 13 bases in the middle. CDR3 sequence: CASSSNHIANEKLFF. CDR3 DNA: TGTGCCAGCAGTTCAAATCATATAGCTAATGAAAAACTGTTTTTT. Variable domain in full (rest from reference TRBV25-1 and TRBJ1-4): EADIYQTPRYLVIGTGKKITLECSQTMGHDKMYWYQQDPGMELHLIHYSYGVNSTEKGDLSSESTVSRIRTEHFPLTLESARPSHTSQYLCASSSNHIANEKLFFGSGTQLSVL.

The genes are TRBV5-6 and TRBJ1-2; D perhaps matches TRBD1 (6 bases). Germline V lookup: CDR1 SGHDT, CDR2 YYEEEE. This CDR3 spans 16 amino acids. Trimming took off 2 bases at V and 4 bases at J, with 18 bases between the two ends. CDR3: CASSFGYGGAGYGYTF. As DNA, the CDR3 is TGTGCCAGCAGCTTCGGGTATGGGGGCGCTGGCTATGGCTACACCTTC.

In DNA, the CDR3 is TGTGCCAGCAAGGCGGGGAGCCAAGAGACCCAGTACTTC. This codes for CASKAGSQETQYF. The chain combines TRBV27 with TRBJ2-5; TRBD2 is a possible D gene (6 bases). The CDR3 runs to 13 residues. V gave up 7 bases and J gave up 1 base, with 10 bases separating them. Germline values: CDR1 MNHEY, CDR2 SMNVEV (reference sequence).

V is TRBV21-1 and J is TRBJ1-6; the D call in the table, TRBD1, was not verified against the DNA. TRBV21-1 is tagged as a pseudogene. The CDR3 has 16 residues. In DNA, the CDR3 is TGTGCCAGCAGCAAAGTACACAGGGGTTATAATTCACCCCTCCACTTT. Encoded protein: CASSKVHRGYNSPLHF.

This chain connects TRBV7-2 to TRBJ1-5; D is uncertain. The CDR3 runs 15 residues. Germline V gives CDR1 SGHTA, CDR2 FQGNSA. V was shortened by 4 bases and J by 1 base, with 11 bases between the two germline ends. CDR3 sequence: CASSYVIGSNQPQHF. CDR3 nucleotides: TGTGCCAGCAGCTATGTGATCGGGAGCAATCAGCCCCAGCATTTT. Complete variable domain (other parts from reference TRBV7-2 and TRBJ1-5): GAGVSQSPSNKVTEKGKDVELRCDPISGHTALYWYRQSLGQGLEFLIYFQGNSAPDKSGLPSDRFSAERTGGSVSTLTIQRTQQEDSAVYLCASSYVIGSNQPQHFGDGTRLSIL.